The clone carrying this TCR beta chain showed up just once. Assay: immunoSEQ multiplex PCR; the TCRdb copy retains only in-frame clones and omits some. The table includes hundreds of thousands of clones, over 70% detected once. This entry comes from a study of blood T cell repertoires in COVID-19. The overall study: From T cells, B-cell-depleted T cells, or PBMCs came the material, which was cDNA or gDNA.

The CDR3 covers 14 residues. From germline, CDR1 is DFQATT and CDR2 SNEGSKA (reference sequence). The V end lost 3 bases, the J end lost 2 bases, and 13 bases lay between the germline ends. Sequencing input: peripheral blood. This receptor was identified in a woman of 80 years or more with acute or convalescent COVID-19. This rearrangement joins TRBV20-1 to TRBJ1-2; possible D gene TRBD1, 6 bases. The CDR3 DNA reads TGCAGTGCTAGTCAGGGGATTCAAAACTATGGCTACACCTTC. This translates into CSASQGIQNYGYTF.